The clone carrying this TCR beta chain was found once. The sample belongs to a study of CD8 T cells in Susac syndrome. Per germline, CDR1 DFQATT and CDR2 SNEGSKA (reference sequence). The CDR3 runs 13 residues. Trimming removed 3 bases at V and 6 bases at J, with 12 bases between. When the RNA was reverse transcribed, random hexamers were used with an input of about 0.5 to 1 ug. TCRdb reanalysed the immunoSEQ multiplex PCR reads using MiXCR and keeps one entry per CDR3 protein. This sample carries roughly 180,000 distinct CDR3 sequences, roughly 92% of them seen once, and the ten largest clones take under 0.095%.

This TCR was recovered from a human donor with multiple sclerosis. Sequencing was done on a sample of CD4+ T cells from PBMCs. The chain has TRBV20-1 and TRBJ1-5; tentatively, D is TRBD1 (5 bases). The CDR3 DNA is TGCAGTGCTAGTAAAATGGGGGGTCAGCCCCAGCATTTT. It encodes CSASKMGGQPQHF.